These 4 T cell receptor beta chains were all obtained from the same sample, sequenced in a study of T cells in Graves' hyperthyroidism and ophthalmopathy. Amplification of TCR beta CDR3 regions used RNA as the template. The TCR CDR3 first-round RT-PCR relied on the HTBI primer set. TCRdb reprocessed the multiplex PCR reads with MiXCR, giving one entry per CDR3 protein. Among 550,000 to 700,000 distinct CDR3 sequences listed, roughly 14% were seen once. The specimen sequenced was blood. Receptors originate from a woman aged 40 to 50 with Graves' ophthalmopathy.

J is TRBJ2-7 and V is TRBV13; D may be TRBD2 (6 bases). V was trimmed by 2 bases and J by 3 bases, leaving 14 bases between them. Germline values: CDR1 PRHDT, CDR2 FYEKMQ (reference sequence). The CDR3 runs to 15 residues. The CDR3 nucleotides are TGTGCCAGCAGCTTAACGGCTAGCGACAACTACGAGCAGTACTTC. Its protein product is CASSLTASDNYEQYF.

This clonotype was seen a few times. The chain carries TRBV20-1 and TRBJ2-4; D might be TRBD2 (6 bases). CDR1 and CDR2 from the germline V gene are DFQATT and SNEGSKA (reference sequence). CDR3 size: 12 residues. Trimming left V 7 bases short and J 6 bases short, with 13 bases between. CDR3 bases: TGCAGTGACCCGGGACTTTCAAACATTCAGTACTTC. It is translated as CSDPGLSNIQYF.

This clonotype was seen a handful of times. The CDR3: CASSLANWEREAFF. The CDR3, as DNA: TGTGCCAGCAGCTTAGCGAATTGGGAGAGGGAAGCTTTCTTT. The chain links TRBV7-2 to TRBJ1-1; no definite D call. This CDR3 is 14 amino acids long. Germline CDR1 is SGHTA and CDR2 is FQGNSA. The ends were cut back, 0 bases at V and 8 bases at J, with 13 bases in the middle.

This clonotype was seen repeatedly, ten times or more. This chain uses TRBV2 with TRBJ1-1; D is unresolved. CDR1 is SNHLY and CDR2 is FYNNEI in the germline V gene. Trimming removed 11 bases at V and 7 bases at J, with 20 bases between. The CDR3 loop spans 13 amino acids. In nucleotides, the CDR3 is TGTGCCGATGCCAAAGATGTGGGTTTTGAAGCTTTCTTT. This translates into CADAKDVGFEAFF.